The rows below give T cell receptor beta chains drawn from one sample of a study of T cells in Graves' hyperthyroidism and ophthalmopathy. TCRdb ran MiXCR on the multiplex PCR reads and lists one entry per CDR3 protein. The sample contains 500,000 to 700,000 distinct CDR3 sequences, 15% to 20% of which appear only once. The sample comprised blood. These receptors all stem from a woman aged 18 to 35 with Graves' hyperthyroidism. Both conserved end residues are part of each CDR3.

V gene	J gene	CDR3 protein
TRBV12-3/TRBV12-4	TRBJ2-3	CASSLQGYLTDTQYF
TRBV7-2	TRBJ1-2	CASSLEGWGGEGYTF
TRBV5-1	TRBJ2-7	CASSLRTGERMVYEQYF
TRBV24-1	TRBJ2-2	CATSDLWTTPNTGELFF
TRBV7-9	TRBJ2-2	CASSRQGPNTGELFF
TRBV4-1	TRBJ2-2	CASSQEPRGRTGELFF
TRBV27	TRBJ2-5	CASSLNQGRNQETQYF
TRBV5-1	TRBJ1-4	CASSLETGSEKLFF
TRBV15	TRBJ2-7	CATSREDRGQYYEQYF
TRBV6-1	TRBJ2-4	CASSEWDWGGIAKNIQYF
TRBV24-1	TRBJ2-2	CATSESEWNTGELFF
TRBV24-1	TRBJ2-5	CATQIGETQYF
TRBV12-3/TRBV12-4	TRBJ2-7	CASSTLERTGHYEQYF
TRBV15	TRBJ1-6	CATSRDTGSGSPLHF
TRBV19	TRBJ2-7	CASSIGQGSSYEQYF
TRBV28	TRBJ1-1	CASSLWAKDRRNTEAFF
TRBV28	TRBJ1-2	CASGAPEANYGYTF
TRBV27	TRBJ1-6	CASRKIPGPSNSPLHF
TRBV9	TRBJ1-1	CASSVVGRGVGTEAFF
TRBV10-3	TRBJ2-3	CAISLLSGGVTDTQYF
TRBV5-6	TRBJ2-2	CASSGLGQDTGELFF
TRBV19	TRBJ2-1	CASRLVDGIYNEQFF